The text below deals with one TCR beta chain. The sample belongs to a study of blood T cell repertoires in COVID-19. The ends were cut back, 2 bases at V and 6 bases at J, with 15 bases in the middle. Germline CDR1 and CDR2: SGHNT and YYREEE (reference sequence). This CDR3 comprises 15 residues. Produced via immunoSEQ multiplex PCR; TCRdb's table is partial and in-frame only. The data hold 55,000 to 80,000 clones, with around 80% observed a single time. What was sequenced was peripheral blood. This chain links TRBV5-4 with TRBJ2-1; TRBD1 might be the D (5 bases). The clonotype was recovered from a man aged 50-59 years with active COVID-19. CDR3 DNA sequence: TGTGCCAGCAGCTTTGGCGCAGGGCATGGCAATGAGCAGTTCTTC. It encodes CASSFGAGHGNEQFF. The variable domain in full, with the rest retrieved from reference TRBV5-4 and TRBJ2-1, is ETGVTQSPTHLIKTRGQQVTLRCSSQSGHNTVSWYQQALGQGPQFIFQYYREEENGRGNFPPRFSGLQFPNYSSELNVNALELDDSALYLCASSFGAGHGNEQFFGPGTRLTVL.